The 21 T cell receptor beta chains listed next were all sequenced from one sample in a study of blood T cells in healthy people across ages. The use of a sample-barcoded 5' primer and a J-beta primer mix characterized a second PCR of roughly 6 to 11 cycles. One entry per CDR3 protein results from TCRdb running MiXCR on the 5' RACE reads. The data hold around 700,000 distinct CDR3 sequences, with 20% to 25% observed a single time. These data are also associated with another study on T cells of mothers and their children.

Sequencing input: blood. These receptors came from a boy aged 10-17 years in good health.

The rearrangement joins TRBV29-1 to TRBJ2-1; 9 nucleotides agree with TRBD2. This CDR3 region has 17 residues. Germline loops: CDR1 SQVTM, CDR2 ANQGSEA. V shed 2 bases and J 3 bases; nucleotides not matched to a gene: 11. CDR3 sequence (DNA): TGCAGCGTTGAAACCCCCCGGCTAGCGGGACTCTACAATGAGCAGTTCTTC. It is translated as CSVETPRLAGLYNEQFF.

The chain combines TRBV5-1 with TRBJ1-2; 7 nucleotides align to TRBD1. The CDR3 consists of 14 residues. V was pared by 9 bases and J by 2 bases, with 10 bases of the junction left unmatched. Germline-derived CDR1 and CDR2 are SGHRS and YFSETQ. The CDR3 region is CATNTGDRNYGYTF. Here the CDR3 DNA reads TGCGCCACCAATACAGGGGACCGCAACTATGGCTACACCTTC.

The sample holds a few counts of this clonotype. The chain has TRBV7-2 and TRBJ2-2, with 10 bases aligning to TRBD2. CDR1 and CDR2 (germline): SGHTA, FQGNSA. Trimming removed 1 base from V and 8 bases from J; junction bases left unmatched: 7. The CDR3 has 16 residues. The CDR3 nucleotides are TGTGCCAGCAGCTTAGAGCTAGCGGGAGAATTAGGGGAGCTGTTTTTT. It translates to CASSLELAGELGELFF.

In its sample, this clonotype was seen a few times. This CDR3 is CASSFNRGRASGANVLTF. The CDR3 DNA sequence: TGTGCCAGCAGCTTCAACAGGGGAAGGGCCTCTGGGGCCAACGTCCTGACTTTC. V gene TRBV27 combines with J gene TRBJ2-6; the match to TRBD1 covers 7 bases. The CDR3 has 18 residues. CDR1 and CDR2 from the germline V gene are MNHEY and SMNVEV (reference sequence). The V segment lost 6 bases and the J segment 0 bases; nucleotides outside the gene matches: 11.

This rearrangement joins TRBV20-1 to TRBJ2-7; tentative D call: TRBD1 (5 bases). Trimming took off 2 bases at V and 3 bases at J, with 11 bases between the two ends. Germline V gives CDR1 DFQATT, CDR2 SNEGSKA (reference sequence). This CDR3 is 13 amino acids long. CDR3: CSARNPGIYEQYF. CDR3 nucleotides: TGCAGTGCTAGAAACCCAGGGATCTACGAGCAGTACTTC.

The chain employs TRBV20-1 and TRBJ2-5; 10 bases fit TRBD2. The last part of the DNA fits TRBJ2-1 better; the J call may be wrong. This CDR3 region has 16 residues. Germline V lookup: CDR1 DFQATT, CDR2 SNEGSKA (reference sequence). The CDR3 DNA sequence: TGCAGTGCTAGGTCATATGCTAGCGGGAGAGGAGGGGAGCAGTTCTTC. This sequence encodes CSARSYASGRGGEQFF.

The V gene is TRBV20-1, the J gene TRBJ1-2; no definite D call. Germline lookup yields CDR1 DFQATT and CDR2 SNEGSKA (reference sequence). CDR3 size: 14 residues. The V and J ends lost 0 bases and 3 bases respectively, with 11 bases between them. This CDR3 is CSARESGPHYGYTF. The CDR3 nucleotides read TGCAGTGCTAGAGAGTCCGGGCCACACTATGGCTACACCTTC.

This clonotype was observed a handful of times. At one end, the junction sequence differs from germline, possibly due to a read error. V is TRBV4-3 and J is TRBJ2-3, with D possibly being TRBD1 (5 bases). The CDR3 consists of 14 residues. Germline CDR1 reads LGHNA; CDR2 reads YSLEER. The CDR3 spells CASSQDRNTDTQYF. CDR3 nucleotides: TGCGCCAGCAGTCAAGACAGAAACACAGATACGCAGTATTTT.

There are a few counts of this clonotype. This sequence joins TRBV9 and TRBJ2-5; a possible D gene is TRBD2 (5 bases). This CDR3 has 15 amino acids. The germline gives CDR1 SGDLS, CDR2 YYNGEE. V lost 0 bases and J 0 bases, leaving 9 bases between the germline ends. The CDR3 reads CASSVVWGDQETQYF. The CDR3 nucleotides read TGTGCCAGCAGCGTAGTATGGGGAGACCAAGAGACCCAGTACTTC.

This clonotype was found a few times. The CDR3 nucleotides read TGTGCCACCAGCAGGGGCCGGGTCGGGCCCTACGAGCAGTACTTC. Its protein is CATSRGRVGPYEQYF. The chain uses TRBV15 and TRBJ2-7; D is ambiguous. This CDR3 has 15 residues. Trimming took off 3 bases at V and 2 bases at J, with 14 bases between the two ends. CDR1 is LNHNV and CDR2 is YYDKDF in the germline V gene (reference sequence).

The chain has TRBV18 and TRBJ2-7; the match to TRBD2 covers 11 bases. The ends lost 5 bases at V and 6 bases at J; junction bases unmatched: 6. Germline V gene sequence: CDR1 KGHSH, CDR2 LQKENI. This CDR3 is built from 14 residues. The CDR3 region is CASSELAGVLEQYF. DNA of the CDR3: TGTGCCAGCTCAGAACTAGCGGGAGTACTCGAGCAGTACTTC. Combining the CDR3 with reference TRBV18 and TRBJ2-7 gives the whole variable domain NAGVMQNPRHLVRRRGQEARLRCSPMKGHSHVYWYRQLPEEGLKFMVYLQKENIIDESGMPKERFSAEFPKEGPSILRIQQVVRGDSAAYFCASSELAGVLEQYFGPGTRLTVT.

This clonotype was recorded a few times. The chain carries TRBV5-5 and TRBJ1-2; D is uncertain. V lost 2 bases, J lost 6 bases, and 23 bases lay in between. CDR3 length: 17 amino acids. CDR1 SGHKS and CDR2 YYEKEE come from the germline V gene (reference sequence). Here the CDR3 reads CASSFGGLGLPGDGYTF. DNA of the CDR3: TGTGCCAGCAGCTTTGGAGGACTCGGACTCCCCGGGGATGGCTACACCTTC.

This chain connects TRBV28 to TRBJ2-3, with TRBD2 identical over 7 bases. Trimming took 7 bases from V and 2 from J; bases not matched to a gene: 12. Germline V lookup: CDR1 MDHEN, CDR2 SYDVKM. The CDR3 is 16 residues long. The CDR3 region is CASNPRASGPTDTQYF. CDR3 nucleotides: TGTGCCAGCAATCCTAGGGCTAGCGGTCCCACAGATACGCAGTATTTT.

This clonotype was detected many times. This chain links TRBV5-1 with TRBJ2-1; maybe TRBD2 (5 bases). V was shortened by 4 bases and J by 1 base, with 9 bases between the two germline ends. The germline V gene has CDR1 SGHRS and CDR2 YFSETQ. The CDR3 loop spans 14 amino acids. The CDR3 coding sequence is TGCGCCAGCAGCGGAGGAGATTCCTACAATGAGCAGTTCTTC. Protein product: CASSGGDSYNEQFF.

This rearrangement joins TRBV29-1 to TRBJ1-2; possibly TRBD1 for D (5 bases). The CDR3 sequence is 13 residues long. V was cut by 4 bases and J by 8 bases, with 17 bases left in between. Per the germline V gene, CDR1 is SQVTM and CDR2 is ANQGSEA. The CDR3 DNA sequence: TGCAGCGTTGGTCGGGGGATATCGCTCGGCTACACCTTC. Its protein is CSVGRGISLGYTF.

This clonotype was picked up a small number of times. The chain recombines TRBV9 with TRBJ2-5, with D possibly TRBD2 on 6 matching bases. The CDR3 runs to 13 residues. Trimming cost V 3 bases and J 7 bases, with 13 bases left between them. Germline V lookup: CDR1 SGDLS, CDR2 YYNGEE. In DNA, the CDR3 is TGTGCCAGCAGCGCACCCCCGGAGGGGACCCAGTACTTC. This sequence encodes CASSAPPEGTQYF.

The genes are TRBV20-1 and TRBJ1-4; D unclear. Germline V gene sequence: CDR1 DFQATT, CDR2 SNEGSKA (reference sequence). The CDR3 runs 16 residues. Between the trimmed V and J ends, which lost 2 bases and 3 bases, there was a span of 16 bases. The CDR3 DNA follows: TGCAGTGCTAGATCCGGGTCGGCAGACTCTAATGAAAAACTGTTTTTT. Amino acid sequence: CSARSGSADSNEKLFF.

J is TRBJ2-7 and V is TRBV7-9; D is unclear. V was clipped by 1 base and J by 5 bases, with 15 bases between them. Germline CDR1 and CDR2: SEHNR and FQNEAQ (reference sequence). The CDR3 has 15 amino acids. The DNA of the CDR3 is TGTGCCAGCAGCTTAGAGCTGACGTGGGGAAACGAGCAGTACTTC. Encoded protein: CASSLELTWGNEQYF. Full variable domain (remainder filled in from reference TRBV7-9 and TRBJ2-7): DTGVSQNPRHKITKRGQNVTFRCDPISEHNRLYWYRQTLGQGPEFLTYFQNEAQLEKSRLLSDRFSAERPKGSFSTLEIQRTEQGDSAMYLCASSLELTWGNEQYFGPGTRLTVT.

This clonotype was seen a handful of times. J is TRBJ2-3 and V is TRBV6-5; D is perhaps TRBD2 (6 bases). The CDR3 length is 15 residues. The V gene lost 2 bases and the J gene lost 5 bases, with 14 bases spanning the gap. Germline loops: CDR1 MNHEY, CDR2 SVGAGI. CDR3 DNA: TGTGCCAGCAGTTACCTACCGGGAGCAGGAGATACGCAGTATTTT. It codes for CASSYLPGAGDTQYF.

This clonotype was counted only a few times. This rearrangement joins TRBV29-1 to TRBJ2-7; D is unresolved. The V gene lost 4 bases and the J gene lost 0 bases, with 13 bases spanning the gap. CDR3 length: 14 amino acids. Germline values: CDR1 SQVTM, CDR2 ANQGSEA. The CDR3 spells CSVGQNRDSYEQYF. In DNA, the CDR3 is TGCAGCGTTGGTCAGAACCGCGACTCCTACGAGCAGTACTTC.

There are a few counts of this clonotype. CDR3 residues: CSVEVPKGGFNYGYTF. The CDR3 DNA reads TGCAGCGTTGAAGTCCCTAAGGGGGGATTCAACTATGGCTACACCTTC. The chain joins TRBV29-1 to TRBJ1-2, with a tentative D call TRBD1 (6 bases). V was shortened by 1 base and J by 2 bases, with 17 bases between the two germline ends. The CDR3 length is 16 residues. Germline CDR1 reads SQVTM; CDR2 reads ANQGSEA.